This is a list of T cell receptor beta chains from one sample in a study of shared clonotypes between healthy human individuals. Clones were read by immunoSEQ multiplex PCR, and TCRdb kept only the in-frame ones, dropping some. This sample has over 950,000 clones, with 60% to 85% found just once. Sequencing was carried out using memory CD4+ T cells from PBMCs. These receptors came from a man between 18 and 29 years old in good health. Some clones in this sample may be carry-over from other donors' samples. The CDR3 runs from the conserved cysteine through the conserved F or W. The order of the fields is D gene, J gene, V gene, clone size, CDR3 DNA, CDR3 protein. The D gene is left open where the match is weak. Clone size appears in some rows only: once, few, many, or a class for an expanded clone.

d_gene: NA; j_gene: TRBJ2-6; v_gene: TRBV6-6; abundance: NA; CDR3nt: TGTGCCAGCGGCATCTCTGGGGCCAACGTCCTGACTTTC; CDR3aa: CASGISGANVLTF
d_gene: NA; j_gene: TRBJ2-5; v_gene: TRBV5-4; abundance: NA; CDR3nt: TGTGCCAGCAGCTTGAGACAGGACCAAGAGACCCAGTACTTC; CDR3aa: CASSLRQDQETQYF
d_gene: TRBD1; j_gene: TRBJ1-2; v_gene: TRBV5-4; abundance: NA; CDR3nt: TGTGCCAGCAGCTTGTCCTGGACAGGGCCCTATGGCTACACCTTC; CDR3aa: CASSLSWTGPYGYTF
d_gene: NA; j_gene: TRBJ2-7; v_gene: TRBV7-9; abundance: NA; CDR3nt: TGTGCCAGCAGCTCGGATAGCGGCTCCTACGAGCAGTACTTC; CDR3aa: CASSSDSGSYEQYF
d_gene: NA; j_gene: TRBJ2-5; v_gene: TRBV4-2; abundance: NA; CDR3nt: TGTGCCAGCAGCCAAGAAAAGGGACCCGAGACCCAGTACTTC; CDR3aa: CASSQEKGPETQYF
d_gene: NA; j_gene: TRBJ1-3; v_gene: TRBV4-1; abundance: many; CDR3nt: TGCGCCAGCAGCCAAGATACAGGAGGGATGCGAAACACCATATATTTT; CDR3aa: CASSQDTGGMRNTIYF
d_gene: NA; j_gene: TRBJ1-1; v_gene: TRBV7-2; abundance: NA; CDR3nt: TGTGCCAGCAGCTTAGAACTACGGGTGTGGGCTGAAGCTTTCTTT; CDR3aa: CASSLELRVWAEAFF
d_gene: NA; j_gene: TRBJ2-3; v_gene: TRBV5-4; abundance: NA; CDR3nt: TGTGCCAGCAGCTTGGGAGACCCTTGGGGCACAGATACGCAGTATTTT; CDR3aa: CASSLGDPWGTDTQYF
d_gene: NA; j_gene: TRBJ2-7; v_gene: TRBV13; abundance: NA; CDR3nt: TGTGCCAGCAGTCTCCGACGAAGGGGGAGGGTGACCTACGAGCAGTACTTC; CDR3aa: CASSLRRRGRVTYEQYF
d_gene: NA; j_gene: TRBJ2-7; v_gene: TRBV6-5; abundance: NA; CDR3nt: TGTGCCAGCAGTTACGGGAGCGGAACCTACGAGCAGTACTTC; CDR3aa: CASSYGSGTYEQYF
d_gene: NA; j_gene: TRBJ1-1; v_gene: TRBV5-1; abundance: few; CDR3nt: TGCGCCAGCAGGTACGACAGGCCGGGACTTGGAGCTTTCTTT; CDR3aa: CASRYDRPGLGAFF
d_gene: NA; j_gene: TRBJ2-7; v_gene: TRBV6-1; abundance: NA; CDR3nt: TGTGCCAGCAGTTTGGCCGGGATAAGCTCCTACGAGCAGTACTTC; CDR3aa: CASSLAGISSYEQYF
d_gene: NA; j_gene: TRBJ1-1; v_gene: TRBV5-1; abundance: NA; CDR3nt: TGCGCCAGCAGCTTGGTTGTTACTTCCGGGGAAGCTTTCTTT; CDR3aa: CASSLVVTSGEAFF
d_gene: TRBD2; j_gene: TRBJ2-1; v_gene: TRBV4-1; abundance: once; CDR3nt: TGCGCCAGCAGCCTATTTGGGGTAGCGGGGTCTCTGCAGTTCTTC; CDR3aa: CASSLFGVAGSLQFF
d_gene: TRBD2; j_gene: TRBJ2-3; v_gene: TRBV4-1; abundance: few; CDR3nt: TGCGCCAGCAGCCAAGCGGCGGGAGGGACAGATACGCAGTATTTT; CDR3aa: CASSQAAGGTDTQYF
d_gene: TRBD1; j_gene: TRBJ1-1; v_gene: TRBV5-1; abundance: many; CDR3nt: TGCGCCAGCAGCGCAGGACAGGGTGTGGACACTGAAGCTTTCTTT; CDR3aa: CASSAGQGVDTEAFF
d_gene: NA; j_gene: TRBJ1-1; v_gene: TRBV11-2; abundance: NA; CDR3nt: TGTGCCAGCAGCGTCCCATGGGGGTACACTGAAGCTTTCTTT; CDR3aa: CASSVPWGYTEAFF
d_gene: NA; j_gene: TRBJ1-2; v_gene: TRBV6-1; abundance: NA; CDR3nt: TGTGCCAGCAGTAGGACAGAAGCTAGGTATGGCTACACCTTC; CDR3aa: CASSRTEARYGYTF
d_gene: NA; j_gene: TRBJ2-1; v_gene: TRBV28; abundance: few; CDR3nt: TGTGCCAGCAGTTCCTCCGCCGGGCGCAATGAGCAGTTCTTC; CDR3aa: CASSSSAGRNEQFF
d_gene: NA; j_gene: TRBJ2-1; v_gene: TRBV29-1; abundance: once; CDR3nt: TGCAGCGTTACTAGGGGCAATGAGCAGTTCTTC; CDR3aa: CSVTRGNEQFF
d_gene: NA; j_gene: TRBJ2-5; v_gene: TRBV7-8; abundance: once; CDR3nt: TGTGCCAGCAGCTTCCGTAATCAAGAGACCCAGTACTTC; CDR3aa: CASSFRNQETQYF
d_gene: NA; j_gene: TRBJ2-5; v_gene: TRBV11-3; abundance: NA; CDR3nt: TGTGCCAGCAGCCGTGGAACCTCAGAGACCCAGTACTTC; CDR3aa: CASSRGTSETQYF
d_gene: TRBD1; j_gene: TRBJ1-2; v_gene: TRBV28; abundance: NA; CDR3nt: TGTGCCAGCAGTTGGGGGGACAGCAACCAAGCTAACTATGGCTACACCTTC; CDR3aa: CASSWGDSNQANYGYTF
d_gene: NA; j_gene: TRBJ2-2; v_gene: TRBV5-1; abundance: few; CDR3nt: TGCGCCAGCAGCGGGTATGGACAGAACACCGGGGAGCTGTTTTTT; CDR3aa: CASSGYGQNTGELFF
d_gene: NA; j_gene: TRBJ2-7; v_gene: TRBV4-2; abundance: NA; CDR3nt: TGTGCCAGCAGCCAAGTGGAGACGTACTACTCCTACGAGCAGTACTTC; CDR3aa: CASSQVETYYSYEQYF
d_gene: TRBD2; j_gene: TRBJ2-7; v_gene: TRBV7-9; abundance: NA; CDR3nt: TGTGCCAGCGGGCGACTAGCACCCGACCACTTC; CDR3aa: CASGRLAPDHF
d_gene: NA; j_gene: TRBJ2-5; v_gene: TRBV6-5; abundance: NA; CDR3nt: TGTGCCAGCAGCCCCACACTCGGGGGCCAAGAGACCCAGTACTTC; CDR3aa: CASSPTLGGQETQYF
d_gene: NA; j_gene: TRBJ1-3; v_gene: TRBV7-6; abundance: NA; CDR3nt: TGTGCCAGCAGCTTAGTTCCGGATTCTGGAAACACCATATATTTT; CDR3aa: CASSLVPDSGNTIYF
d_gene: TRBD1; j_gene: TRBJ2-4; v_gene: TRBV28; abundance: many; CDR3nt: TGTGCCAGCAGTTTCGGACAGGGAGGAAGCATTCAGTACTTC; CDR3aa: CASSFGQGGSIQYF
d_gene: NA; j_gene: TRBJ1-1; v_gene: TRBV4-1; abundance: NA; CDR3nt: TGCGCCAGCAGCCAAGGGCAGATGGGTAGAGGAGCTTTCTTT; CDR3aa: CASSQGQMGRGAFF
d_gene: TRBD2; j_gene: TRBJ2-7; v_gene: TRBV4-2; abundance: NA; CDR3nt: TGTGCCAGCAGCTGGGCTAGCGGGAGGGGATACGAGCAGTACTTC; CDR3aa: CASSWASGRGYEQYF
d_gene: NA; j_gene: TRBJ1-1; v_gene: TRBV25-1; abundance: NA; CDR3nt: TGTGCCAGCAGCCCCGGGGGGGACACTGAAGCTTTCTTT; CDR3aa: CASSPGGDTEAFF
d_gene: TRBD1; j_gene: TRBJ1-1; v_gene: TRBV5-1; abundance: NA; CDR3nt: TGCGCCAGCAGCTTGGAAGGGGGCACCAACACTGAAGCTTTCTTT; CDR3aa: CASSLEGGTNTEAFF
d_gene: TRBD1; j_gene: TRBJ1-4; v_gene: TRBV7-2; abundance: NA; CDR3nt: TGTGCCAGCAGTTACACCGGACAGGGTGGTCTGTTTTTT; CDR3aa: CASSYTGQGGLFF